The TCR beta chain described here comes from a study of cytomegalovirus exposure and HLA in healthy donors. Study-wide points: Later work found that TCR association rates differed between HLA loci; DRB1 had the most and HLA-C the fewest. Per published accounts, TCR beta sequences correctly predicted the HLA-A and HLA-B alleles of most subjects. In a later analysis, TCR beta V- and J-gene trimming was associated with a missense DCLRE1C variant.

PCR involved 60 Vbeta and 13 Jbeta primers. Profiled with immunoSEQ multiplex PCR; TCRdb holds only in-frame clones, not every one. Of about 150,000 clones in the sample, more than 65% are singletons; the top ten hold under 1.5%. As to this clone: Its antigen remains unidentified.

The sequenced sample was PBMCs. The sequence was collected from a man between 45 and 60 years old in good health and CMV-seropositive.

As DNA, the CDR3 is TGCGCCAGCAGCTCTAGCGGGGGGCCGGAGACCCAGTACTTC. It yields the protein CASSSSGGPETQYF. The chain is built from TRBV5-1 and TRBJ2-5; 11 nucleotides match TRBD2. The CDR3 spans 14 residues. The ends lost 3 bases at V and 5 bases at J; junction bases unmatched: 3. Per germline, CDR1 SGHRS and CDR2 YFSETQ.